This T cell receptor (beta chain) stems from a study of beta chain features in type 1 diabetes. Sorting based on CD45RO/CCR7/CD25/CD127/CD95/CD27 separated CD4+ naive, central memory, regulatory and stem cell-like memory cells. The V segment lost 5 bases and the J segment 2 bases; nucleotides outside the gene matches: 9. Per the germline V gene, CDR1 is SGHAT and CDR2 is FQDESV (reference sequence). The CDR3 contains 16 residues. This clone was observed many times. As every portion of the isolated RNA was reverse transcribed, the sequencing read expressed TCRB transcripts. Assay: immunoSEQ multiplex PCR; the TCRdb copy retains only in-frame clones and omits some. This sample has about 290,000 clones, with under 8.5% found just once.

The sequence derives from a woman younger than 35 in good health. The sequencing sample was made of central memory CD4+ T cells from blood. V and J are TRBV11-1 and TRBJ2-3; 8 bases agree with TRBD2. The CDR3 sequence: CASSRLTSGITDTQYF. The CDR3 region has the DNA TGTGCCAGCAGCAGACTTACTAGCGGCATCACAGATACGCAGTATTTT.